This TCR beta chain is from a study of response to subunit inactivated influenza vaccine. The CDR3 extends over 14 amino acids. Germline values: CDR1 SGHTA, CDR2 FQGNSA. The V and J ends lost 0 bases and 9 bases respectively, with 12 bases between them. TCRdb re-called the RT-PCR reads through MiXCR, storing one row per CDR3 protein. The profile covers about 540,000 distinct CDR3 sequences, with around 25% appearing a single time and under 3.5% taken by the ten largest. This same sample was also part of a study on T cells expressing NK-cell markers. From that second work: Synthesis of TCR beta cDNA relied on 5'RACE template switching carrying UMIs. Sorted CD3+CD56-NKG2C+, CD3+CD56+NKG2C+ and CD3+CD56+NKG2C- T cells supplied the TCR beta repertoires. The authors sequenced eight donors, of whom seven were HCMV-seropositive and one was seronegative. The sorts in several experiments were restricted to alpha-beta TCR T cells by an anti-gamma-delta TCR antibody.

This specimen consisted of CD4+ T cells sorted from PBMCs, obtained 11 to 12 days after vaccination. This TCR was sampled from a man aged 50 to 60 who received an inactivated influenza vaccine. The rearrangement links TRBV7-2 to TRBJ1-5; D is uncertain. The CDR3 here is CASSLAPVEWPQHF. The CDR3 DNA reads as TGTGCCAGCAGCTTAGCGCCGGTTGAATGGCCCCAGCATTTT.